Listed below are T cell receptor beta chains from one sample, sequenced in a study of beta chain features in type 1 diabetes. TCRdb's copy holds only in-frame clones and misses some; the assay was immunoSEQ multiplex PCR. The sample contains 640,000 or so clones, around an eighth of which appear only once. What was sequenced was naive CD4+ T cells from blood. The receptors come from a man aged 18 to 29 with type 1 diabetes. CDR3s include the opening cysteine and the closing phenylalanine or tryptophan. Each record gives: J gene, clone size, V gene, D gene, CDR3 DNA, CDR3 protein. A D gene is named only where the DNA matches it firmly. Rows may omit the clone size; those that give it use once, few, many or a size class.

TRBJ2-7 | few | TRBV30 | NA | TGTGCCTGGAGTCGGATCTACGAGCAGTACTTC | CAWSRIYEQYF
TRBJ2-5 | few | TRBV7-6 | TRBD2 | TGTGCCAGCAGCTTAGGTGGGACTAGCGAATACCAAGAGACCCAGTACTTC | CASSLGGTSEYQETQYF
TRBJ1-1 | few | TRBV5-4 | TRBD1 | TGTGCCAGCAGCTTGAGGACAGGGGCGGGTACTGAAGCTTTCTTT | CASSLRTGAGTEAFF
TRBJ2-1 | NA | TRBV2 | NA | TGTGCCAGCAGCCCCTCCCCAGAGGGGGAGCAGTTCTTC | CASSPSPEGEQFF
TRBJ1-6 | few | TRBV10-3 | NA | TGTGCCATCAGTGAGTCGAAGTGGACGGATAATAATTCACCCCTCCACTTT | CAISESKWTDNNSPLHF
TRBJ1-2 | few | TRBV28 | NA | TGTGCCAGCATTGTTACCGTGACAGTCCCAGCCCCATACTATGGCTACACCTTC | CASIVTVTVPAPYYGYTF
TRBJ2-7 | NA | TRBV18 | NA | TGTGCCAGCTCACCCCTACTTGGGAAATACGAGCAGTACTTC | CASSPLLGKYEQYF
TRBJ2-1 | few | TRBV9 | NA | TGTGCCAGCAGCGTAGGTGGTCCGGGGGCCCGGGGCAATGAGCAGTTCTTC | CASSVGGPGARGNEQFF
TRBJ1-1 | few | TRBV14 | NA | TGTGCCAGCAGCCAAGGGTCCGGATTGGGGGCGTTCACTGAAGCTTTCTTT | CASSQGSGLGAFTEAFF
TRBJ1-2 | few | TRBV5-1 | NA | TGCGCCAGCAGCTTGGTTCCGGGGAACTATGGCTACACCTTC | CASSLVPGNYGYTF
TRBJ2-5 | few | TRBV10-2 | NA | TGCGCCAGCAGCAGACAAGAGACCCAGTACTTC | CASSRQETQYF
TRBJ2-5 | NA | TRBV7-6 | NA | TGTGCCAGCAGCCACCCCCAAGAGACCCAGTACTTC | CASSHPQETQYF